Presented here are 16 T cell receptor beta chains from one specimen sequenced in a study of blood T cell repertoires in COVID-19. Clones were read by immunoSEQ multiplex PCR, and TCRdb kept only the in-frame ones, dropping some. The sample shows under 100,000 clones, 90% of them seen only once. Material: peripheral blood. Source of these receptors: a man aged 50 to 60 with acute or convalescent COVID-19.

This chain links TRBV20-1 with TRBJ1-1; the D gene is possibly TRBD1 (6 bases). Trimming stripped 3 bases from V and 7 bases from J, with 12 bases between. Germline CDR1 is DFQATT and CDR2 is SNEGSKA (reference sequence). CDR3 size: 12 residues. The CDR3 protein is CSASKTGNEAFF. DNA of the CDR3: TGCAGTGCTAGTAAGACAGGTAATGAAGCTTTCTTT.

The rearrangement uses TRBV3-1 (or the pseudogene TRBV3-2) and TRBJ1-3, with D uncertain. Germline V CDR1 and CDR2: LGHDT, YNNKEL (reference sequence). This CDR3 region has 15 residues. Trimming stripped 4 bases from V and 1 base from J, with 11 bases between. CDR3 residues: CASSPSGYSGNTIYF. The CDR3 nucleotides are TGTGCCAGCAGCCCCTCGGGGTATTCTGGAAACACCATATATTTT.

The chain links TRBV10-3 to TRBJ1-1, with 10 bases identical to TRBD1. V lost 6 bases, J lost 4 bases, and 5 bases stayed unmatched. This CDR3 has 14 amino acids. CDR1 is ENHRY and CDR2 is SYGVKD in the germline V gene. The CDR3 is CAIRTGGAGTEAFF. In DNA form, the CDR3 reads TGTGCCATCAGGACAGGGGGCGCCGGCACTGAAGCTTTCTTT.

The sample holds a few counts of this clone. This chain joins TRBV11-2 and TRBJ2-1; no definite D call. Germline V lookup: CDR1 SGHAT, CDR2 FQNNGV. Trimming removed 1 base from V and 0 bases from J, with 13 bases in between. This CDR3 region has 17 residues. CDR3 sequence (DNA): TGTGCCAGCAGCTTAGGGTCAATTTCTAGCTCCTACAATGAGCAGTTCTTC. It encodes CASSLGSISSSYNEQFF.

This chain uses TRBV7-9 with TRBJ2-1, with 7 bases identical to TRBD2. Germline V CDR1 and CDR2: SEHNR, FQNEAQ (reference sequence). CDR3 length equals 17 residues. Losses at the gene ends were 6 bases for V and 9 bases for J; bases not matched to a gene: 20. The CDR3 DNA sequence: TGTGCCAGCAGTTCGCTGCGGGGGACTACGAGTTCGGGTGAGCAGTTCTTC. Encoded protein: CASSSLRGTTSSGEQFF.

The CDR3 region is CSARLATDTQYF. For the CDR3, the DNA is TGCAGCGCTCGACTAGCAACAGATACGCAGTATTTT. This rearrangement joins TRBV29-1 to TRBJ2-3; the match to TRBD2 covers 7 bases. This CDR3 contains 12 residues. V trimming: 7 bases; J trimming: 3 bases; junction bases outside the gene matches: 4. Germline V gene lookup returns CDR1 SQVTM and CDR2 ANQGSEA.

The J gene is TRBJ1-2, the V gene TRBV5-1, with unresolved D. CDR1 SGHRS and CDR2 YFSETQ come from the germline V gene. Deletions cut 0 bases from V and 1 base from J, with 7 bases between. CDR3 size: 14 residues. The CDR3 reads CASSLGSFNYGYTF. The CDR3 DNA reads TGCGCCAGCAGCTTGGGGAGTTTTAACTATGGCTACACCTTC. Drawing the rest from reference TRBV5-1 and TRBJ1-2, the complete variable domain is KAGVTQTPRYLIKTRGQQVTLSCSPISGHRSVSWYQQTPGQGLQFLFEYFSETQRNKGNFPGRFSGRQFSNSRSEMNVSTLELGDSALYLCASSLGSFNYGYTFGSGTRLTVV.

The rearrangement uses TRBV5-1 and TRBJ2-5, with 7 bases matching TRBD1. Germline CDR1 SGHRS, CDR2 YFSETQ. The CDR3 sequence is 14 residues long. V dropped 0 bases and J dropped 4; count of bases not matched to a gene: 3. The CDR3: CASSLGQGLETQYF. The CDR3, as DNA: TGCGCCAGCAGCTTGGGACAGGGCCTAGAGACCCAGTACTTC.

This clone is a singleton in its sample. This sequence joins TRBV6-5 and TRBJ2-1; no clear D. Trimming removed 7 bases from V and 0 bases from J, with 13 bases in between. The CDR3 contains 15 residues. Germline CDR1 is MNHEY and CDR2 is SVGAGI. In DNA, the CDR3 is TGTGCCAGCACATCCGTAAGCGCCTCCTACAATGAGCAGTTCTTC. It is translated as CASTSVSASYNEQFF.

The rearrangement joins TRBV2 to TRBJ2-1, with 7 bases matching TRBD2. The CDR3 sequence is 14 residues long. V was pared by 10 bases and J by 4 bases, with 10 bases of the junction left unmatched. Looked up from germline, CDR1 is SNHLY and CDR2 is FYNNEI. CDR3 region: CATQAQRGYNEQFF. In DNA form, the CDR3 reads TGTGCCACCCAGGCCCAGCGGGGATACAATGAGCAGTTCTTC.

The chain couples TRBV9 to TRBJ1-3; unclear D gene. Germline-derived CDR1 and CDR2 are SGDLS and YYNGEE. The CDR3 length is 15 residues. Between the trimmed V and J ends, which lost 2 bases and 2 bases, there was a span of 11 bases. CDR3: CASSVQRGTGNTIYF. CDR3 DNA: TGTGCCAGCAGCGTTCAGCGAGGAACTGGAAACACCATATATTTT.

The J gene is TRBJ1-5, the V gene TRBV6-1; maybe TRBD1 (5 bases). The CDR3 is made up of 15 amino acids. Germline assignment: CDR1 MNHNS and CDR2 SASEGT. The V gene lost 1 base and the J gene lost 1 base, with 8 bases spanning the gap. For the CDR3, the DNA is TGTGCCAGCAGTGAAGGCCAGGGAAGCAATCAGCCCCAGCATTTT. Its protein product is CASSEGQGSNQPQHF.

V gene TRBV19 combines with J gene TRBJ2-7; the match to TRBD1 covers 7 bases. The germline V gene encodes CDR1 LNHDA and CDR2 SQIVND (reference sequence). V dropped 3 bases and J dropped 2; count of bases not matched to a gene: 7. The length of the CDR3 is 15 residues. CDR3 sequence: CASSIRTGATYEQYF. The CDR3 region has the DNA TGTGCCAGTAGTATCAGGACAGGCGCTACCTACGAGCAGTACTTC.

The V call is TRBV5-1, the J call TRBJ2-3; 8 bases are shared with TRBD2. CDR1 is SGHRS and CDR2 is YFSETQ in the germline V gene. This CDR3 is 16 amino acids long. V trimming: 4 bases; J trimming: 6 bases; junction bases outside the gene matches: 13. The CDR3 spells CASSPGLVGLLDTQYF. Here the CDR3 DNA reads TGCGCCAGCAGCCCGGGACTAGTCGGTTTGTTGGATACGCAGTATTTT.

The chain has TRBV19 and TRBJ1-3; 8 nucleotides match TRBD1. The CDR3 covers 15 residues. Trimming cost V 3 bases and J 4 bases; bases outside gene matches: 5. Germline V CDR1 and CDR2: LNHDA, SQIVND (reference sequence). The chain's CDR3 is CASSIDRGPGNTIYF. The CDR3 coding sequence is TGTGCCAGTAGTATCGACAGGGGTCCCGGAAACACCATATATTTT.

The chain carries TRBV12-3 or TRBV12-4 and TRBJ2-7; maybe TRBD1 (6 bases). The CDR3 totals 13 residues. V lost 8 bases and J lost 5, with 16 bases in between. CDR3 in amino acids: CASGGRVRDEQYF. The CDR3 region has the DNA TGTGCCAGCGGGGGCCGGGTGCGGGACGAGCAGTACTTC.